The sequence of this T cell receptor beta chain was determined in a study of hypomethylating agent response in myelodysplastic syndrome. Overall study: Either azacitidine (about 70% of the 11) or decitabine (3 of 11) was given.

Sequencing used immunoSEQ multiplex PCR; TCRdb keeps in-frame clones, though not all of them. The table lists several thousand clones, around 90% of them singletons. This clone turned up a few times. The CDR3 is 16 residues long. V gave up 4 bases and J gave up 3 bases, with 19 bases separating them. The chain carries TRBV6-7 and TRBJ2-7, with a possible D match to TRBD2 (5 bases). TRBV6-7 is placed among ORFs of uncertain function. This clonotype was obtained from a human donor with myelodysplastic syndrome. The sequenced sample was bone marrow, obtained before or after starting hypomethylating agent treatment for myelodysplastic syndrome (not recorded which). DNA of the CDR3: TGTGCCAGCAGTTCCTTTCCGGGCAGAGCGGACTACGAGCAGTACGTC. It translates to CASSSFPGRADYEQYV.